This record covers a single T cell receptor beta chain. As handled by the study authors: By means of reference gene primer amplification, nucleated cell counts were estimated. The table came from immunoSEQ multiplex PCR; TCRdb's copy has only in-frame clones and leaves some out. V and J calls and clone size are those listed in that table; D and trimming were worked out from the DNA. Of 120,000 to 150,000 clones in the sample, about 90% are singletons; the top ten hold approximately 2.5%. CDR3 length: 15 residues. The junction had 9 bases not matched to a gene; V was cut back by 6 bases and J by 3 bases. The germline CDR1 and CDR2 sequences are LGHNA and YSLEER. This entry is derived from a study of blood T cell repertoires in COVID-19. Study information: There were acute and convalescent COVID-19 samples, and they came from the United States, Italy and Spain.

The clonotype was recovered from a human donor in a cohort sampled during active COVID-19. Input material: peripheral blood. The gene calls are TRBV4-3 and TRBJ1-1, with 8 bases matching TRBD1. CDR3 coding DNA: TGCGCCAGCAGTTTGTCAGGGGGCGCGTACACTGAAGCTTTCTTT. Residues: CASSLSGGAYTEAFF.